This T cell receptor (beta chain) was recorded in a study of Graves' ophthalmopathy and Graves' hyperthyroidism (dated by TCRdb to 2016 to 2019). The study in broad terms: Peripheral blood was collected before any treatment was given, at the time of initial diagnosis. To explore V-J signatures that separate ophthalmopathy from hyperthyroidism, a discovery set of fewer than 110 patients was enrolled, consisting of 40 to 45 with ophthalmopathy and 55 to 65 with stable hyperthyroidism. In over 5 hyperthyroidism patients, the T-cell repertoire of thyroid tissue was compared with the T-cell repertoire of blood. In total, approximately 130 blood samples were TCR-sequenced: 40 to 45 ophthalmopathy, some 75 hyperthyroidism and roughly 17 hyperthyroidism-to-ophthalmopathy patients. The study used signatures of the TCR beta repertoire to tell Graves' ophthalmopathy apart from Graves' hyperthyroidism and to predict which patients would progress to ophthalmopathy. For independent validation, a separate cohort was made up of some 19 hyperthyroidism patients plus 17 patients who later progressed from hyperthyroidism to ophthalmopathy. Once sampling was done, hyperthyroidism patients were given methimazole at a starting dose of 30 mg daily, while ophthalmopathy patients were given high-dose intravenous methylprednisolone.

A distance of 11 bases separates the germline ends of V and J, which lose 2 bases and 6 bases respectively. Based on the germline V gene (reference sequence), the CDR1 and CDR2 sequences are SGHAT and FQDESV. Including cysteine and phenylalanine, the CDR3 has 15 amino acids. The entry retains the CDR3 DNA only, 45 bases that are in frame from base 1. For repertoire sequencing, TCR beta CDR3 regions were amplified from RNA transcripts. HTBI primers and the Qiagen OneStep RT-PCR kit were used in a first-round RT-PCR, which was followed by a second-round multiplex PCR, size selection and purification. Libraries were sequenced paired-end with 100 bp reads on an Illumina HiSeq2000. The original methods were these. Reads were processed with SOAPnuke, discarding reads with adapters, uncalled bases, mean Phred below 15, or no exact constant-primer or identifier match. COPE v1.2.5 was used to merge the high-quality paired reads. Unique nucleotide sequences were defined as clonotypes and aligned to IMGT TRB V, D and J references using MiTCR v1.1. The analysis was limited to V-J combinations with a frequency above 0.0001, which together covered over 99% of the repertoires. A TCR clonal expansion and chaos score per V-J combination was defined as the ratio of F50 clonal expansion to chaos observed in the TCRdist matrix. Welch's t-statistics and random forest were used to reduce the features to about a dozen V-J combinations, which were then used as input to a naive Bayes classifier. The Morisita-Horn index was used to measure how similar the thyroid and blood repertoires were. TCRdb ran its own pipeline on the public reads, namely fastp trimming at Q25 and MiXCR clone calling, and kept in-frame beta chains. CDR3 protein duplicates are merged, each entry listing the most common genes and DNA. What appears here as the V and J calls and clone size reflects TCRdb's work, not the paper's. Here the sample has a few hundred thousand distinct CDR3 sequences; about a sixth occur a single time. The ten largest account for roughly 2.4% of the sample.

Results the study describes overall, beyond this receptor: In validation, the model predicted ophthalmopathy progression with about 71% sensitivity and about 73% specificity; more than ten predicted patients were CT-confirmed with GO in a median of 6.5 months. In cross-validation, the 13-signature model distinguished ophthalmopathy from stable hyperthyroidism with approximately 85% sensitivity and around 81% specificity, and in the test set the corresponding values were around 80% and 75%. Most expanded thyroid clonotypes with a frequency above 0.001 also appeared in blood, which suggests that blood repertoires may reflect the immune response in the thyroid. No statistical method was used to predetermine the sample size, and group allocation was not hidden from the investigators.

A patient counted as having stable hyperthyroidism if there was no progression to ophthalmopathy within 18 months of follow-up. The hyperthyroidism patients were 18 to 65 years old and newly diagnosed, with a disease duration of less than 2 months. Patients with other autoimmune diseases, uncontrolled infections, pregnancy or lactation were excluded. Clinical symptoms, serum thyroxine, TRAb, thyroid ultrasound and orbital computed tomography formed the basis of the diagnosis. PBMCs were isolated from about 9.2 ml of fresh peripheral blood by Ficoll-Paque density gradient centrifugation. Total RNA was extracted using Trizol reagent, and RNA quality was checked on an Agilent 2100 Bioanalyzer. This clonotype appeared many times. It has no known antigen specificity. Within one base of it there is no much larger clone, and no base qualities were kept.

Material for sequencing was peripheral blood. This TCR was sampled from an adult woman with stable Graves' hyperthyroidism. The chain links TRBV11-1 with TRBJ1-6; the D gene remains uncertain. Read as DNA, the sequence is TGTGCCAGCAGCTTAAGGGTGTCAAGTAATTCACCCCTCCACTTT. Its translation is CASSLRVSSNSPLHF. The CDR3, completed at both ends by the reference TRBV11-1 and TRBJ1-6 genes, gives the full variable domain EAEVAQSPRYKITEKSQAVAFWCDPISGHATLYWYRQILGQGPELLVQFQDESVVDDSQLPKDRFSAERLKGVDSTLKIQPAELGDSAMYLCASSLRVSSNSPLHFGNGTRLTVT.